These 19 T cell receptor beta chains share one sample of origin, sequenced in a study of post-analysis software for immune sequencing data. Study-level findings and limits: Patients used a handful of TRBV segments, including TRBV5-6, TRBV5-1 and TRBV20-1, more often than controls.

TCR beta cDNA libraries had unique molecular identifiers. TCRdb re-derived calls from the PCR reads in MiXCR, one entry per CDR3 protein. The sample holds fewer than 900,000 distinct CDR3 sequences, just over 45% seen once. These receptors have no identified antigens. The specimen sequenced was blood. The source of these receptors is a girl aged 5-17 years with multiple sclerosis.

CDR3 in DNA: TGTGCCAGCAGTTTAATTGACAGGGGGCGAGCGGAGACCCAGTACTTC. It translates to CASSLIDRGRAETQYF. This chain uses TRBV12-3 or TRBV12-4 with TRBJ2-5, with 10 bases identical to TRBD1. The CDR3 consists of 16 residues. V dropped 2 bases and J dropped 5; count of bases not matched to a gene: 8.

This clonotype has more than one count but fewer than ten. Written as DNA, the CDR3 is TGTGCCACCAGTGATTTGATGGGGGCCCAGTACTTC. Protein product: CATSDLMGAQYF. The V call is TRBV24-1, the J call TRBJ2-5; possibly TRBD1 or TRBD2 for D (5 bases each). CDR1 is KGHDR, CDR2 SFDVKD, per germline. This CDR3 is 12 amino acids long. V was cut by 0 bases and J by 9 bases, with 7 bases left in between.

This chain links TRBV20-1 with TRBJ2-1; TRBD2 matches at 7 bases. The CDR3 loop spans 16 amino acids. Trimming took 3 bases from V and 5 from J; bases not matched to a gene: 13. The germline V gene has CDR1 DFQATT and CDR2 SNEGSKA (reference sequence). In nucleotides, the CDR3 is TGCAGTGCTAGTCACATCGCGGAACTAGCGAACAATGAGCAGTTCTTC. Its protein product is CSASHIAELANNEQFF.

A few counts support this clonotype. The J gene is TRBJ2-5, the V gene TRBV5-1; a possible D gene is TRBD1 (5 bases). The CDR3 is 15 amino acids. Germline V gives CDR1 SGHRS, CDR2 YFSETQ. Deletions cut 1 base from V and 2 bases from J, with 12 bases between. The CDR3 sequence is CASSLMGQRQETQYF. CDR3 DNA sequence: TGCGCCAGCAGCTTGATGGGGCAACGGCAAGAGACCCAGTACTTC.

Concerning this clonotype: One end of the junction varies from germline; a read error may be responsible. The chain combines TRBV12-3 or TRBV12-4 with TRBJ2-5; no definite D call. This CDR3 contains 13 residues. Here the CDR3 DNA reads TGTGTCAGCAGCTTAGAGATTCCGGAGACCCAGTACTTC. Translation gives CVSSLEIPETQYF.

The V and J genes are TRBV27 and TRBJ2-3; 8 bases line up with TRBD2. Looked up from germline, CDR1 is MNHEY and CDR2 is SMNVEV (reference sequence). The CDR3 length is 16 residues. J lost 2 bases, V lost 6 bases, and 10 bases had no gene match. CDR3 protein: CASSLSGLGNTDTQYF. The DNA of the CDR3 is TGTGCCAGCAGCCTATCGGGACTAGGGAACACAGATACGCAGTATTTT.

This rearrangement joins TRBV20-1 to TRBJ1-6, with a tentative D call TRBD1 (6 bases). Germline CDR1 is DFQATT and CDR2 is SNEGSKA (reference sequence). V was trimmed by 6 bases and J by 6 bases, leaving 18 bases between them. The CDR3 length is 15 residues. The DNA for the CDR3 is TGCAGTGCCAGACGGGGGGGCGCGCTTAATTCACCCCTCCACTTT. Protein product: CSARRGGALNSPLHF.

This sequence joins TRBV5-6 and TRBJ2-1, with unresolved D. The V and J ends lost 0 bases and 2 bases respectively, with 6 bases between them. Germline CDR1 SGHDT, CDR2 YYEEEE. The CDR3 length is 14 residues. CDR3 amino acids: CASSLVRAYNEQFF. In DNA, the CDR3 is TGTGCCAGCAGCTTGGTGCGAGCCTACAATGAGCAGTTCTTC.

This clonotype appeared a few times. The rearrangement joins TRBV5-1 to TRBJ2-1; 7 bases fit TRBD2. CDR3 length: 14 residues. From germline, CDR1 is SGHRS and CDR2 YFSETQ. The V segment lost 4 bases and the J segment 5 bases; nucleotides outside the gene matches: 6. CDR3 nucleotides: TGCGCCAGCAGCGGAGGCGGGGGACACAATGAGCAGTTCTTC. It translates to CASSGGGGHNEQFF.

The chain recombines TRBV4-3 with TRBJ2-3, with TRBD2 identical over 7 bases. This CDR3 is built from 17 residues. Unmatched junction bases numbered 6, after V lost 0 bases and J lost 0 bases. The germline V gene encodes CDR1 LGHNA and CDR2 YSLEER. CDR3 sequence reads: CASSQEGRGVSTDTQYF. The CDR3 DNA is TGCGCCAGCAGCCAAGAAGGTCGGGGGGTTAGCACAGATACGCAGTATTTT.

The chain employs TRBV5-1 and TRBJ2-1; D possibly uses TRBD1 or TRBD2 (5 bases each). V lost 4 bases and J lost 3, with 14 bases in between. CDR1 and CDR2 from the germline V gene are SGHRS and YFSETQ. The CDR3 has 15 amino acids. The CDR3 DNA follows: TGCGCCAGCAGCGAGAAGGCAGGGAGCTACAATGAGCAGTTCTTC. It yields the protein CASSEKAGSYNEQFF.

The rearrangement joins TRBV7-9 to TRBJ2-1, with no clear D. The CDR3 is 14 amino acids. CDR1 and CDR2 (germline): SEHNR, FQNEAQ (reference sequence). Trimming stripped 0 bases from V and 5 bases from J, with 8 bases between. The CDR3 sequence: CASSLARANNEQFF. CDR3 bases: TGTGCCAGCAGCTTAGCCCGGGCCAACAATGAGCAGTTCTTC.

The chain carries TRBV5-1 and TRBJ2-4, with D tentatively TRBD2 (6 bases). CDR1 and CDR2 (germline): SGHRS, YFSETQ. The V end was cut by 0 bases, the J end by 8 bases, with 9 bases between. This CDR3 comprises 13 residues. This CDR3 reads CASSLDPGDIQYF. Written as DNA, the CDR3 is TGCGCCAGCAGCTTGGATCCGGGGGACATTCAGTACTTC. Based on the CDR3 plus reference TRBV5-1 and TRBJ2-4, the full variable domain is KAGVTQTPRYLIKTRGQQVTLSCSPISGHRSVSWYQQTPGQGLQFLFEYFSETQRNKGNFPGRFSGRQFSNSRSEMNVSTLELGDSALYLCASSLDPGDIQYFGAGTRLSVL.

In its sample, this clonotype was seen a few times. The junction does not match germline at one end; this may be a read error. This chain links TRBV9 with TRBJ1-2; the D gene is possibly TRBD1 (6 bases). Germline CDR1 SGDLS, CDR2 YYNGEE. The CDR3 runs to 15 residues. This CDR3 reads CACSAGRDINYGYTF. The CDR3 nucleotides are TGTGCCTGCAGTGCTGGCAGGGACATCAACTATGGCTACACCTTC.

This chain connects TRBV7-9 to TRBJ1-3; D is ambiguous. Germline V gene sequence: CDR1 SEHNR, CDR2 FQNEAQ (reference sequence). V was cut by 4 bases and J by 1 base, with 8 bases left in between. This CDR3 spans 14 amino acids. This chain's CDR3 is CASSSGLSGNTIYF. The CDR3 DNA sequence: TGTGCCAGCAGCTCTGGGCTTTCTGGAAACACCATATATTTT.

This clonotype was seen a handful of times. The chain employs TRBV29-1 and TRBJ2-3; a weak D match, TRBD1 (6 bases). The CDR3 length is 14 residues. Germline CDR1 and CDR2: SQVTM and ANQGSEA. V was clipped by 4 bases and J by 0 bases, with 11 bases between them. CDR3 amino acids: CSVAVGASTDTQYF. In nucleotides, the CDR3 is TGCAGCGTTGCAGTGGGGGCTAGCACAGATACGCAGTATTTT.

The chain joins TRBV9 to TRBJ2-3, with TRBD1 identical over 7 bases. The CDR3 is made up of 15 amino acids. Germline V gives CDR1 SGDLS, CDR2 YYNGEE. The trim removed 0 bases at V and 2 bases at J, leaving 3 bases unmatched. The CDR3 DNA is TGTGCCAGCAGCGTAGGTCAGGGGGTCACAGATACGCAGTATTTT. This sequence encodes CASSVGQGVTDTQYF.

This clonotype was counted many times. The rearrangement uses TRBV7-2 and TRBJ2-7; 10 nucleotides line up with TRBD2. There are 18 residues in the CDR3. The V and J ends lost 5 bases and 2 bases, in that order; junction bases with no gene match: 15. CDR1 is SGHTA and CDR2 is FQGNSA in the germline V gene. The CDR3 DNA reads TGTGCCAGCAGCCAAACGGGGCTAGCGGGAGTCAGTACCTACGAGCAGTACTTC. It yields the protein CASSQTGLAGVSTYEQYF.

This clonotype was picked up a small number of times. The chain joins TRBV30 to TRBJ1-2, with D hard to call. CDR1 GTSNPN and CDR2 SVGIG come from the germline V gene (reference sequence). V lost 2 bases and J lost 8, with 6 bases in between. The CDR3 runs 10 residues. The CDR3, as DNA: TGTGCCTGGAGTACAGTGGGCTACACCTTC. This gives the protein CAWSTVGYTF.